Reported below is one T cell receptor beta chain. This specimen comes from a study of CD8+CD57+ T cells in acquired aplastic anemia. For CDR3 and TCR beta VDJ profiling, genomic DNA was the template used. A single record per CDR3 protein comes from TCRdb applying MiXCR to the reads. Altogether about 220,000 distinct CDR3 sequences are present, about 37% being singletons, with the ten largest covering 1.1%. V dropped 7 bases and J dropped 3; count of bases not matched to a gene: 11. This CDR3 has 16 amino acids. Germline V lookup: CDR1 SGHAT, CDR2 FQNNGV. The sample was sorted CD4+, CD8+, or CD8+CD57+ T cells (not recorded which) from PBMCs. The V and J genes are TRBV11-2 and TRBJ2-2; TRBD2 aligns across 7 bases. The sequence was collected from a human donor in good health, serving as a control. The CDR3 sequence: CASNGGYRTYTGELFF. The CDR3 nucleotides read TGTGCCAGCAACGGGGGGTACCGCACTTACACCGGGGAGCTGTTTTTT.